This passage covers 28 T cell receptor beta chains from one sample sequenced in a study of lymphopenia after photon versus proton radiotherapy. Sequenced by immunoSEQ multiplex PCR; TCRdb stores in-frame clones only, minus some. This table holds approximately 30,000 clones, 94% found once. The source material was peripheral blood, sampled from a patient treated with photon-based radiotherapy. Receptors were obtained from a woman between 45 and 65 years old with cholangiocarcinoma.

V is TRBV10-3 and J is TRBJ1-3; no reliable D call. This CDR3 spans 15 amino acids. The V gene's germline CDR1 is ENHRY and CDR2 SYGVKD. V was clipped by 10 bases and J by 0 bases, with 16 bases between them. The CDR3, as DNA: TGTGCCACCACAGCCTTTAGCTACTCTGGAAACACCATATATTTT. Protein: CATTAFSYSGNTIYF.

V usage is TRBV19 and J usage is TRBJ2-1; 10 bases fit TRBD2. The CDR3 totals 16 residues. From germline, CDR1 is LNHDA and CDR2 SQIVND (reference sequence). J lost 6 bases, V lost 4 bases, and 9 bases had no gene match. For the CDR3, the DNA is TGTGCCAGTAGTACGAGAGCGGGGGGGCCGTTCAATGAGCAGTTCTTC. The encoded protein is CASSTRAGGPFNEQFF.

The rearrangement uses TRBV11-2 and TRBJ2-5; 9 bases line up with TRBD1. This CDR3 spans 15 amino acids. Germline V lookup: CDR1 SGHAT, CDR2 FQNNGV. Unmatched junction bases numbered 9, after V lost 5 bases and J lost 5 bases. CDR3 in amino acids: CASSRPGQGIETQYF. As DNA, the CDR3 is TGTGCCAGCAGCCGACCGGGACAGGGTATCGAGACCCAGTACTTC. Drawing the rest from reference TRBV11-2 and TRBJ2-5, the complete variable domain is EAGVAQSPRYKIIEKRQSVAFWCNPISGHATLYWYQQILGQGPKLLIQFQNNGVVDDSQLPKDRFSAERLKGVDSTLKIQPAKLEDSAVYLCASSRPGQGIETQYFGPGTRLLVL.

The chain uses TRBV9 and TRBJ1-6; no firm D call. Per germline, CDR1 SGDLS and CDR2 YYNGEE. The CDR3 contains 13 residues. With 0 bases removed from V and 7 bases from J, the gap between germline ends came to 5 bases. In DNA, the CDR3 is TGTGCCAGCAGCGTAGCCCAGAATTCACCCCTCCACTTT. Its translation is CASSVAQNSPLHF.

The CDR3 reads CASSQEHGFNYGYTF. As DNA, the CDR3 is TGCGCCAGCAGCCAAGAACACGGATTCAACTATGGCTACACCTTC. The chain uses TRBV4-3 and TRBJ1-2; D is uncertain. Germline values: CDR1 LGHNA, CDR2 YSLEER. V was pared by 0 bases and J by 2 bases, with 10 bases between. The CDR3 totals 15 residues.

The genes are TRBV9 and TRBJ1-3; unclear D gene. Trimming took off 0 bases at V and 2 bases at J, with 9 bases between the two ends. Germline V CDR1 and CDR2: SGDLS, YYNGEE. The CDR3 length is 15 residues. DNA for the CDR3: TGTGCCAGCAGCGTAGTGTCGGCCCCTGGAAACACCATATATTTT. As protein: CASSVVSAPGNTIYF.

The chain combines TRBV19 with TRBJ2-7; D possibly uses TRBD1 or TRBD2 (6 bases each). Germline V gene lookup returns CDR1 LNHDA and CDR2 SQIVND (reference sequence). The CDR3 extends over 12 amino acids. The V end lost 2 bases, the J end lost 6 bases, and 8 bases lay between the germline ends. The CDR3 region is CASSIRGAEQYF. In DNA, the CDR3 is TGTGCCAGTAGTATAAGGGGGGCCGAGCAGTACTTC.

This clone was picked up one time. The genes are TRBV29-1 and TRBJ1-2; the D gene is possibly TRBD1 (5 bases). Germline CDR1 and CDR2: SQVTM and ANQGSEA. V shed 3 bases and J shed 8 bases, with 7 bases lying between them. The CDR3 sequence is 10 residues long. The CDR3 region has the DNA TGCAGCGTTGATAGACAGGGCTACACCTTC. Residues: CSVDRQGYTF.

CDR3 DNA: TGCGCCAGCAGCCGCGTTGCAGATACGCAGTATTTT. Its translation: CASSRVADTQYF. The rearrangement joins TRBV4-1 to TRBJ2-3, with no clear D. CDR3 length: 12 amino acids. The germline gives CDR1 MGHRA, CDR2 YSYEKL. V lost 4 bases to trimming and J lost 4 bases, with 6 bases between them.

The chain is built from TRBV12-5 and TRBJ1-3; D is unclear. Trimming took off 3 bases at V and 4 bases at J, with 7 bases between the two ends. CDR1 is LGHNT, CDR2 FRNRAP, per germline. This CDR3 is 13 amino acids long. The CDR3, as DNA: TGTGCTAGTGGTTTTGCCCAGGGAAACACCATATATTTT. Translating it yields CASGFAQGNTIYF. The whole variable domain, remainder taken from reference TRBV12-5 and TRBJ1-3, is DARVTQTPRHKVTEMGQEVTMRCQPILGHNTVFWYRQTMMQGLELLAYFRNRAPLDDSGMPKDRFSAEMPDATLATLKIQPSEPRDSAVYFCASGFAQGNTIYFGEGSWLTVV.

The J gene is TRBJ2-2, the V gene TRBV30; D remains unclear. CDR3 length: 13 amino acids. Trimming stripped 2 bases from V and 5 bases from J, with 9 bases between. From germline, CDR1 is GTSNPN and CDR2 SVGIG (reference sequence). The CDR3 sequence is CAWSSLETGELFF. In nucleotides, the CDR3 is TGTGCCTGGAGTTCGCTGGAAACCGGGGAGCTGTTTTTT.

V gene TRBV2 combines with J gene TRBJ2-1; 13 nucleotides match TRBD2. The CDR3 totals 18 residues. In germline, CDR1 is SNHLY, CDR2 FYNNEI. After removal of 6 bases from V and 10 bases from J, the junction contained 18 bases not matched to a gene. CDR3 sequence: CASRGLAGNYLRQREQFF. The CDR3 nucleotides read TGTGCCAGCAGGGGACTAGCGGGGAACTACCTAAGACAAAGGGAGCAGTTCTTC.

CDR3 nucleotides: TGTGCCATCAGTGAATCCAGGTTGAGGGATCTGGATACGCAGTATTTT. Amino acids: CAISESRLRDLDTQYF. This rearrangement joins TRBV10-3 to TRBJ2-3; maybe TRBD2 (5 bases). This CDR3 contains 16 residues. V lost 3 bases and J lost 6, with 19 bases in between. Germline CDR1 and CDR2: ENHRY and SYGVKD.

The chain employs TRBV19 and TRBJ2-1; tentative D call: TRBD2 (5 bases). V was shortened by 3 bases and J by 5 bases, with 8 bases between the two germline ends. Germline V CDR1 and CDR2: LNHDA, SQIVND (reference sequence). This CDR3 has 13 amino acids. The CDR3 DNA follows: TGTGCCAGTAGTATTATTAGCGACAATGAGCAGTTCTTC. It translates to CASSIISDNEQFF.

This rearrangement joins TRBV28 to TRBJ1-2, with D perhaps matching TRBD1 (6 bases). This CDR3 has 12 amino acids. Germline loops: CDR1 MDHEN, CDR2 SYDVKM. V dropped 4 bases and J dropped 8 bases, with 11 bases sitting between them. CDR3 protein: CASSSTGRGYTF. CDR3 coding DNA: TGTGCCAGCAGTTCCACAGGGAGAGGCTACACCTTC.

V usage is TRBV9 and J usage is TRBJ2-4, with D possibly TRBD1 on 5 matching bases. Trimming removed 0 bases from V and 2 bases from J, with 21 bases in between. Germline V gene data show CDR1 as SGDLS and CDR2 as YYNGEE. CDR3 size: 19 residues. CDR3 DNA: TGTGCCAGCAGCGTAGGGACGGACACGCTAAGTACGACCAAAAACATTCAGTACTTC. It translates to CASSVGTDTLSTTKNIQYF.

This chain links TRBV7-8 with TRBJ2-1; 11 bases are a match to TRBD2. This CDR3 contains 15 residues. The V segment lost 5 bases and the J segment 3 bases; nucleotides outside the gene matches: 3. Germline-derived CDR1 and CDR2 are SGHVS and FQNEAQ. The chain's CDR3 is CASSRGLAGYNEQFF. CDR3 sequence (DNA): TGTGCCAGCAGCAGAGGACTAGCGGGCTACAATGAGCAGTTCTTC.

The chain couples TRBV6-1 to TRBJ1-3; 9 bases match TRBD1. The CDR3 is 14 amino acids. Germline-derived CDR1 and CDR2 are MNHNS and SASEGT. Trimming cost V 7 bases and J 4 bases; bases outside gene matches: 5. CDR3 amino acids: CASNRGQSGNTIYF. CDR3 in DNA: TGTGCCAGCAACAGGGGGCAATCCGGAAACACCATATATTTT.

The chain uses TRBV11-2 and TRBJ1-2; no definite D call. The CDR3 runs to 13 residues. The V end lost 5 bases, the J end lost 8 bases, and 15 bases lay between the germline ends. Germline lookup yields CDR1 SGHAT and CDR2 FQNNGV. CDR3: CASSAQIDLGYTF. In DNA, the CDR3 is TGTGCCAGCAGCGCCCAGATCGATTTGGGCTACACCTTC.

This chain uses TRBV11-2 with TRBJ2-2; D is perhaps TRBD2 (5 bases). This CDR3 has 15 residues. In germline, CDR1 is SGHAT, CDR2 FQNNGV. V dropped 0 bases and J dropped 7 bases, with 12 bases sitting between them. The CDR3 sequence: CASSLEVVSVGELFF. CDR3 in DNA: TGTGCCAGCAGCTTAGAGGTGGTTAGCGTCGGGGAGCTGTTTTTT.

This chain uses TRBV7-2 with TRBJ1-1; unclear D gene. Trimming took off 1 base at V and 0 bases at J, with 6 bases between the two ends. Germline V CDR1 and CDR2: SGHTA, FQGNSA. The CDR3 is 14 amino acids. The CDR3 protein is CASSLEGLNTEAFF. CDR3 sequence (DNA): TGTGCCAGCAGCTTAGAAGGTTTGAACACTGAAGCTTTCTTT.

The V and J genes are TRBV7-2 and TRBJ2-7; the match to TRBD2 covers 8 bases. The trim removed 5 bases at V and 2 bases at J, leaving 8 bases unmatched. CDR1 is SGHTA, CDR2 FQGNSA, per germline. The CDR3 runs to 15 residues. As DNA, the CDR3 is TGTGCCAGCAGCATAGAAGGGACTAGGGCCTACGAGCAGTACTTC. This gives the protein CASSIEGTRAYEQYF.

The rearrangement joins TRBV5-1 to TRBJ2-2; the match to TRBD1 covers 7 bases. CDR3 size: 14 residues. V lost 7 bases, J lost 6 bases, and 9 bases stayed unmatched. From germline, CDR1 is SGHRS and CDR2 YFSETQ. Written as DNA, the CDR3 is TGCGCCAGCGGCGACAGGGAGCGAGCCGGGGAGCTGTTTTTT. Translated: CASGDRERAGELFF.

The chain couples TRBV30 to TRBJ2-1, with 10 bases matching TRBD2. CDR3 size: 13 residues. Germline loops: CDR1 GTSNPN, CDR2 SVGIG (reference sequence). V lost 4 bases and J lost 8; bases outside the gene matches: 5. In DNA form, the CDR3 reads TGTGCCTGGACCAGCGGGGGGGCCCATGAGCAGTTCTTC. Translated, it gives CAWTSGGAHEQFF.

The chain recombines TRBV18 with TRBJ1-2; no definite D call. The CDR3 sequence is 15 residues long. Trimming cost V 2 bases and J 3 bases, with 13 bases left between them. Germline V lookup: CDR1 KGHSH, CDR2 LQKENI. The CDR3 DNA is TGTGCCAGCTCACCAAGCCCTGAACGGCACTATGGCTACACCTTC. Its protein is CASSPSPERHYGYTF.

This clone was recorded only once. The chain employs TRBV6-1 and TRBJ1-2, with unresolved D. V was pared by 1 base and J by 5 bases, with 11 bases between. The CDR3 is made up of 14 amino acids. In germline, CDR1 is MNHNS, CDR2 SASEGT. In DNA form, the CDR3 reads TGTGCCAGCAGTGAAGGCCCCGGAGAGTATGGCTACACCTTC. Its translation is CASSEGPGEYGYTF.

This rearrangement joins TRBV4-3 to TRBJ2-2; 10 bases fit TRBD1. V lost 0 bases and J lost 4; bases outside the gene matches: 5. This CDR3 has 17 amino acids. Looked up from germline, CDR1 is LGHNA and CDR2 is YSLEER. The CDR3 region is CASSQEGQGLGTGELFF. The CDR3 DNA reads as TGCGCCAGCAGCCAAGAGGGACAGGGGTTGGGCACCGGGGAGCTGTTTTTT.

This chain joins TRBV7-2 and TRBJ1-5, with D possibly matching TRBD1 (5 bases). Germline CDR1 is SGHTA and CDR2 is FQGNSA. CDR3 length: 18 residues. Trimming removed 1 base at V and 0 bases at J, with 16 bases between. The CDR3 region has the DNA TGTGCCAGCAGCTTAGGACGACGGGGACCTTATAGCAATCAGCCCCAGCATTTT. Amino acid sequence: CASSLGRRGPYSNQPQHF.